The clone carrying this T cell receptor (beta chain) was recorded a few times. These data belong to a study of patients and donors after allogeneic stem cell transplantation. The CDR3 has 13 amino acids. The ends lost 6 bases at V and 3 bases at J; junction bases unmatched: 5. Germline V lookup: CDR1 MNHNY, CDR2 SVGAGI (reference sequence). TCRdb independently ran MiXCR on the RT-PCR reads; one entry per CDR3 protein. The sample includes about 150,000 distinct CDR3 sequences, 37% of them seen just once. The sequenced material came from blood, either unsorted or a sorted T cell fraction (not recorded which). This clonotype was sampled from a human donor who was either an allogeneic HSCT recipient or a stem cell or donor lymphocyte infusion donor (not recorded which). It is not recorded whose cells these are; they may come from a transplant donor. The genes are TRBV6-6 and TRBJ2-7; 7 nucleotides line up with TRBD1. This CDR3 is CASSRDRIYEQYF. For the CDR3, the DNA is TGTGCCAGCAGCAGGGACAGAATCTACGAGCAGTACTTC.